This is a list of T cell receptor beta chains from one sample in a study of CD4 and CD8 cells across lung adenocarcinoma regions. TCRdb processed the PCR reads anew with MiXCR; each CDR3 protein has one entry. The repertoire includes tens of thousands of distinct CDR3 sequences, about half of them detected once, and under 30% sits in the top ten. Sequencing used CD8+ T cells from the center of a lung tumor. The receptors were gathered from a female donor with lung adenocarcinoma. The CD4 and CD8 labels of this study may be unreliable. CDR3s include the opening cysteine and the closing phenylalanine or tryptophan. Each record gives: J gene, D gene, clone size, V gene, CDR3 protein, CDR3 DNA. A D gene is named only where the DNA matches it firmly. Expanded clones get a size class; other rows say once, few or many, or leave the size out.

TRBJ2-4,-,-,TRBV10-2,CARLGGRDKKTQYF,TGTGCCAGGCTGGGGGGGCGTGACAAAAAGACTCAGTACTTC
TRBJ2-3,-,-,TRBV6-1,CASSPGLWGVSTGTQYF,TGTGCCAGCAGCCCGGGCCTTTGGGGTGTGAGCACCGGGACGCAGTATTTT
TRBJ2-4,-,-,TRBV27,CGSRQGLGVKDIQYF,TGTGGCAGCAGGCAGGGGCTGGGAGTCAAAGATATTCAGTACTTC
TRBJ2-5,-,-,TRBV27,CAGRGAGHQDTQYF,TGTGCGGGCAGGGGGGCGGGTCACCAAGATACCCAGTACTTT
TRBJ2-1,-,-,TRBV4-1,CASSQRTGTLNEQFF,TGCGCCAGCAGCCAACGGACGGGGACCCTCAATGAGCAGTTCTTC
TRBJ2-1,TRBD2,-,TRBV6-1,CASRKRLAGGPSYNEQFF,TGTGCCAGCAGGAAAAGACTAGCGGGGGGGCCATCCTACAATGAGCAGTTCTTC
TRBJ2-3,TRBD1,-,TRBV6-1,CASSSIIPTGMGTDTQYF,TGTGCCAGCAGTTCGATTATTCCGACAGGGATGGGCACAGATACGCAGTATTTT
TRBJ2-7,-,few,TRBV27,CASGPRAAYEQYF,TGTGCCAGCGGCCCCAGGGCGGCCTACGAGCAGTACTTC
TRBJ2-1,TRBD2,-,TRBV7-9,CASSLGGGLAGNNEQFF,TGTGCCAGCAGCTTAGGAGGAGGACTAGCGGGAAACAATGAGCAGTTCTTC
TRBJ1-2,-,-,TRBV7-9,CASSDRISRGRPRGRYTF,TGTGCCAGCAGCGACCGAATCTCCCGGGGCAGGCCGCGCGGGCGCTACACCTTC
TRBJ2-7,TRBD2,-,TRBV4-1,CASSLLGLAGISYEQYF,TGCGCCAGCAGTCTCCTCGGACTAGCGGGGATATCCTACGAGCAGTACTTC
TRBJ2-3,-,-,TRBV6-1,CASSPTGLSTDTQYF,TGTGCCAGCAGCCCTACGGGACTGAGCACAGATACGCAGTATTTT
TRBJ1-1,-,few,TRBV4-1,CASSQGKAGNTEAFF,TGCGCCAGCAGCCAAGGAAAGGCGGGAAACACTGAAGCTTTCTTT
TRBJ2-3,-,-,TRBV27,CASGGAGGRDPDTQYF,TGTGCCAGCGGGGGAGCCGGGGGCCGGGACCCAGATACCCAGTACTTT
TRBJ2-3,-,many,TRBV27,CASSQRRDGDTQYF,TGTGCCAGCAGCCAGCGGAGGGATGGGGATACGCAGTATTTT
TRBJ2-5,TRBD2,-,TRBV4-2,CASSQLGTSGEQETQYF,TGTGCCAGCAGCCAGTTAGGGACCAGCGGGGAACAAGAGACCCAGTACTTC
TRBJ2-4,-,-,TRBV7-2,CGVWGLWAKNTQYF,TGTGGCGTCTGGGGGCTGTGGGCCAAAAACACTCAGTACTTC
TRBJ2-3,-,-,TRBV10-2,CASLLPGGTDTQYF,TGTGCCAGCCTTTTGCCTGGCGGGACAGATACGCAGTATTTT
TRBJ2-2,-,-,TRBV30,CACHVIRSGELFF,TGTGCCTGCCACGTTATTCGGTCCGGGGAGCTGTTTTTT
TRBJ2-1,TRBD2,-,TRBV30,CAWSVKGGGRGGRDEQFF,TGTGCCTGGAGTGTAAAGGGGGGGGGGCGGGGGGGCCGAGATGAGCAGTTCTTC
TRBJ2-5,TRBD2,few,TRBV6-5,CASSYRTSGQETQYF,TGTGCCAGCAGTTACAGGACTAGCGGCCAAGAGACCCAGTACTTC
TRBJ2-1,-,-,TRBV20-1,CSARDPKGEGNEQFF,TGCAGTGCTAGAGATCCCAAGGGGGAGGGGAATGAGCAGTTCTTC
TRBJ2-3,-,-,TRBV4-2,CASSQDLPVTDTQYF,TGTGCCAGCAGCCAAGATCTTCCCGTTACAGATACGCAGTATTTT
TRBJ2-3,-,-,TRBV6-1,CASMGQTGGYTDTQYF,TGTGCCAGCATGGGTCAGACAGGAGGGTACACAGATACGCAGTATTTT
TRBJ2-5,TRBD2,-,TRBV20-1,CSATLGGASQETQYF,TGCAGTGCTACGTTGGGAGGGGCCTCCCAAGAGACCCAGTACTTC
TRBJ2-1,-,medium-sized,TRBV10-3,CAISGNIGNEQFF,TGTGCCATCAGCGGGAATATTGGGAATGAGCAGTTCTTC
TRBJ2-2,-,-,TRBV9,CASSVQSGSGELFF,TGTGCCAGCAGCGTACAGTCCGGGTCCGGGGAGCTGTTTTTT
TRBJ2-3,TRBD2,-,TRBV6-1,CASSEDGGGEKDTQYF,TGTGCCAGCAGTGAAGACGGGGGAGGGGAGAAAGATACGCAGTATTTC
TRBJ2-5,TRBD2,-,TRBV25-1,CASRPHGGEQYF,TGTGCCAGCAGACCCCACGGGGGGGAGCAGTACTTC
TRBJ2-1,TRBD2,-,TRBV7-8,CASSLRLADSEQFF,TGTGCCAGCAGCTTAAGGCTAGCGGATTCAGAGCAGTTCTTC
TRBJ1-6,-,-,TRBV4-1,CASSQGPGAGSPLHF,TGCGCCAGCAGCCAGGGGCCGGGGGCGGGGTCACCCCTCCACTTT
TRBJ2-3,TRBD2,-,TRBV10-1,CASSQGLTSGGTDTQYF,TGCGCCAGCTCCCAAGGGCTTACTAGCGGGGGCACAGATACGCAGTATTTT
TRBJ2-3,TRBD1,-,TRBV6-1,CGRGEGGGGTETQYF,TGTGGCAGGGGTGAAGGGGGCGGAGGCACAGAGACGCAGTACTTT
TRBJ2-3,-,many,TRBV7-3,CASSRTRDTQYF,TGTGCCAGCAGCCGCACTAGGGATACGCAGTATTTT
TRBJ2-1,TRBD2,-,TRBV6-1,CASSIRTSGRYNEQFF,TGTGCCAGCAGCATTAGGACTAGCGGACGCTACAATGAGCAGTTCTTC
TRBJ2-1,-,-,TRBV6-1,CASRTDRTYNEQFF,TGTGCCAGCAGGACTGACAGGACCTACAATGAGCAGTTCTTC
TRBJ2-3,-,-,TRBV27,CASSRAKDTQYF,TGTGCCAGCAGTCGCGCCAAAGATACGCAGTACTTT
TRBJ2-3,-,-,TRBV6-1,CAGGVGGRDTDTQYF,TGTGCCGGCGGTGTTGGGGGCCGCGACACAGATACCCAGTATTTC
TRBJ2-5,-,-,TRBV27,CASSWQEEQYF,TGTGCCAGCAGTTGGCAAGAGGAGCAGTACTTC
TRBJ1-1,TRBD1,-,TRBV4-1,CASSPRQGDGNTEAFF,TGCGCCAGCAGCCCACGACAGGGGGATGGGAACACTGAAGCTTTCTTT
TRBJ2-7,TRBD1,once,TRBV6-1,CASRDLGTGSYEQYF,TGTGCCAGCAGAGACCTCGGGACAGGTTCCTACGAGCAGTACTTC
TRBJ2-5,-,-,TRBV10-2,CASSELGAGSFQETQYF,TGCGCCAGCAGTGAGCTAGGGGCAGGGTCGTTCCAAGAGACCCAGTACTTC
TRBJ2-1,TRBD2,-,TRBV11-1,CASSLFFHVASGRHEQFF,TGTGCCAGCAGCTTATTTTTCCATGTGGCTAGCGGGAGGCATGAGCAGTTCTTC
TRBJ2-4,-,-,TRBV10-1,CARRLDATDTQYF,TGCGCCAGGAGGCTCGATGCCACAGACACTCAGTACTTC
TRBJ2-1,TRBD2,-,TRBV6-1,CASKSGLADSSYNEQFF,TGTGCCAGTAAATCGGGACTAGCGGACAGCTCCTACAATGAGCAGTTCTTC
TRBJ2-3,-,-,TRBV6-1,CASSAMSTQYF,TGTGCCAGCAGTGCCATGAGTACGCAGTATTTT
TRBJ2-1,-,-,TRBV11-1,CASSPGTSSYNEQFF,TGTGCCAGCAGCCCCGGGACATCTTCCTACAATGAGCAGTTCTTC
TRBJ2-3,-,-,TRBV27,CGSGLRLKDTQYF,TGTGGCAGCGGGTTACGACTCAAAGATACGCAGTATTTC